The 9 T cell receptor beta chains in this list originate from one sample, sequenced in a study of T cells in tuberculosis. Profiling relied on immunoSEQ multiplex PCR, and the TCRdb table lists in-frame clones only, not all of them. Altogether 80,000 to 100,000 clones are present, approximately 90% being singletons, with the ten largest covering approximately 2%. Thawed, overnight-rested PBMC were stained with GMM-loaded CD1B tetramer, viability dye and anti-CD3, then sorted. CD1B tetramers were loaded with Rhodococcus equi-derived C32 glucose monomycolate. The sample was CD1b-GMM tetramer-negative cells sorted from PBMCs. All receptors derive from an adult woman with latent tuberculosis.

V gene TRBV7-2 combines with J gene TRBJ1-1; D is perhaps TRBD1 (5 bases). Germline CDR1 and CDR2: SGHTA and FQGNSA. Trimming removed 5 bases at V and 1 base at J, with 11 bases between. The CDR3 totals 14 residues. CDR3 amino acids: CASSPHGGNTEAFF. CDR3 bases: TGTGCCAGCAGCCCCCACGGGGGGAACACTGAAGCTTTCTTT. Drawing the rest from reference TRBV7-2 and TRBJ1-1, the complete variable domain is GAGVSQSPSNKVTEKGKDVELRCDPISGHTALYWYRQSLGQGLEFLIYFQGNSAPDKSGLPSDRFSAERTGGSVSTLTIQRTQQEDSAVYLCASSPHGGNTEAFFGQGTRLTVV.

The chain recombines TRBV4-3 with TRBJ2-2, with 7 bases lining up with TRBD2. The V and J ends lost 0 bases and 3 bases, in that order; junction bases with no gene match: 4. Germline lookup yields CDR1 LGHNA and CDR2 YSLEER. The CDR3 runs 16 residues. The CDR3 DNA follows: TGCGCCAGCAGCCAAGAGGGGAGGGGATACACCGGGGAGCTGTTTTTT. It specifies CASSQEGRGYTGELFF.

The chain recombines TRBV19 with TRBJ2-1; 8 positions match TRBD1. The ends lost 4 bases at V and 7 bases at J; junction bases unmatched: 9. CDR3 length: 15 residues. CDR1 LNHDA and CDR2 SQIVND come from the germline V gene (reference sequence). DNA for the CDR3: TGTGCCAGTAGTAAGGACAGGGCCAGTCGTAATGAGCAGTTCTTC. Encoded protein: CASSKDRASRNEQFF.

The chain recombines TRBV29-1 with TRBJ1-3; no clear D gene. The CDR3 extends over 13 amino acids. In germline, CDR1 is SQVTM, CDR2 ANQGSEA. V was trimmed by 2 bases and J by 0 bases, leaving 5 bases between them. The CDR3 DNA sequence: TGCAGCGTTGAATTTCGCTCTGGAAACACCATATATTTT. Protein sequence: CSVEFRSGNTIYF.

The chain links TRBV4-1 to TRBJ2-3; D is possibly TRBD2 (7 bases). The CDR3 sequence is 14 residues long. The germline V and J ends were trimmed by 8 bases and 6 bases, with 18 bases remaining between them. Germline CDR1 and CDR2: MGHRA and YSYEKL. The CDR3 DNA reads as TGCGCCAGCCAGCTGGGGGGGGCCGGGGATACGCAGTATTTT. It translates to CASQLGGAGDTQYF.

The gene calls are TRBV30 and TRBJ2-1; 9 nucleotides align to TRBD2. Germline trimming cut 4 bases from V and 9 bases from J; bases unmatched to any gene: 4. The germline gives CDR1 GTSNPN, CDR2 SVGIG (reference sequence). The CDR3 runs 12 residues. The CDR3: CAWTSGAGEQFF. The DNA for the CDR3 is TGTGCCTGGACTAGCGGGGCAGGTGAGCAGTTCTTC. The full variable domain, completed using reference TRBV30 and TRBJ2-1, is SQTIHQWPATLVQPVGSPLSLECTVEGTSNPNLYWYRQAAGRGLQLLFYSVGIGQISSEVPQNLSASRPQDRQFILSSKKLLLSDSGFYLCAWTSGAGEQFFGPGTRLTVL.

The gene calls are TRBV28 and TRBJ2-5; D unresolved. V gave up 7 bases and J gave up 5 bases, with 20 bases separating them. This CDR3 comprises 15 residues. CDR1 is MDHEN, CDR2 SYDVKM, per germline. CDR3 DNA: TGTGCCAGCACCGACCCTTTGGGCGCCAGGGAGACCCAGTACTTC. It specifies CASTDPLGARETQYF.

The CDR3 DNA follows: TGCAGTGCTACCTCGGCAGATACGCAGTATTTT. Protein: CSATSADTQYF. V usage is TRBV20-1 and J usage is TRBJ2-3; D is undetermined. Germline assignment: CDR1 DFQATT and CDR2 SNEGSKA (reference sequence). Trimming removed 4 bases from V and 4 bases from J, with 6 bases in between. The CDR3 contains 11 residues.

The chain has TRBV6-4 and TRBJ2-3, with 8 bases identical to TRBD2. CDR1 and CDR2 from the germline V gene are MRHNA and SNTAGT. Germline trimming cut 6 bases from V and 5 bases from J; bases unmatched to any gene: 4. CDR3 size: 13 residues. The CDR3 reads CASSPGGEDTQYF. CDR3 DNA sequence: TGTGCCAGCAGCCCGGGGGGGGAAGATACGCAGTATTTT.